The rows below give T cell receptor beta chains drawn from one sample of a study of T cells in Graves' hyperthyroidism and ophthalmopathy. TCRdb independently ran MiXCR on the multiplex PCR reads; one entry per CDR3 protein. The table shows almost 500,000 distinct CDR3 sequences, with less than 25% occurring only once. What was sequenced was blood. The receptors derive from a woman aged 70-85 years with Graves' ophthalmopathy. The CDR3 runs from the conserved cysteine through the conserved F or W. D genes are given only for firm matches. Not every row has a clone size; where given, it reads once, few, many or a size class.

size,J,D,V,DNA,CDR3
few,TRBJ2-1,TRBD2,TRBV5-1,TGCGCCAGCAGCTTAGCCCTGGGGACTAGCGGGAGGGATGAGCAGTTCTTC,CASSLALGTSGRDEQFF
few,TRBJ1-1,-,TRBV4-1,TGCGCCAGCAGCCAAGGGTCAGGGGCGGCGACTGAAGCTTTCTTT,CASSQGSGAATEAFF
few,TRBJ1-1,-,TRBV19,TGTGCCAGTAGTTCCCGACTTAATGAGGCTTTCTTT,CASSSRLNEAFF
-,TRBJ1-1,-,TRBV24-1,TGTGCCACCAGTGAGCAGGGTGGAGCTTTCTTT,CATSEQGGAFF
-,TRBJ2-5,-,TRBV7-9,TGTGCCAGCAGCTTAGATGGGAGCCGGGGGGAGACCCAGTACTTC,CASSLDGSRGETQYF
-,TRBJ2-2,TRBD2,TRBV11-2,TGTGCCAGCGGCGGGAGGGGGGGCTGGGGGGAGCTGTTTTTT,CASGGRGGWGELFF
many,TRBJ1-1,-,TRBV20-1,TGCAGTGCTAGGGGGGACCCGAACACTGAAGCTTTCTTT,CSARGDPNTEAFF
-,TRBJ2-2,-,TRBV30,TGTGCCTGGAGCCCAGGGCCCGGGGAGCTGTTTTTT,CAWSPGPGELFF
-,TRBJ1-2,-,TRBV3-1,TGTGCCAGCAGCCAAGCTCTAAGAGGGCATCGGGGCTACACCTTC,CASSQALRGHRGYTF
-,TRBJ1-5,-,TRBV6-1,TGTGCCAGCAGTGAAGATATGGGTAGAGGCAATCAGCCCCAGCATTTT,CASSEDMGRGNQPQHF
many,TRBJ1-3,-,TRBV28,TGTGCCAGCAGTTTGGACGGAAACACCATATATTTT,CASSLDGNTIYF
many,TRBJ1-1,-,TRBV7-9,TGTGCCAGCAGTTCCAGGGGCCGGAGCACTGAAGCTTTCTTT,CASSSRGRSTEAFF
few,TRBJ2-5,TRBD2,TRBV6-1,TGTGCCAGCAACTCCCCTAAGCGGGAGAGGGGAGGGGAGACCCAGTACTTC,CASNSPKRERGGETQYF
few,TRBJ1-2,-,TRBV5-1,TGCGCCAGCAGTCCGATGGGATATGGCTACACCTTC,CASSPMGYGYTF
few,TRBJ2-1,-,TRBV30,TGTGCCTGGAGTCCTGGACAGTCCAACAATGAGCAGTTCTTC,CAWSPGQSNNEQFF
-,TRBJ1-1,-,TRBV20-1,TGCAGTGTCAACAGGTTTGACACTGAAGCTTTCTTT,CSVNRFDTEAFF
-,TRBJ2-5,-,TRBV20-1,TGCAGTGCTAAGAAAACAGGGAATCAAGAGACCCAGTACTTC,CSAKKTGNQETQYF
-,TRBJ2-1,TRBD2,TRBV7-9,TGTGCCAGCAGCGTAGCTAGCGGGAGTCTTGAGCAGTTCTTC,CASSVASGSLEQFF
few,TRBJ1-4,-,TRBV19,TGTGCCAGTAGTCCGACACCCGAAAAACTGTTTTTT,CASSPTPEKLFF
few,TRBJ2-5,TRBD2,TRBV19,TGTGCCAGTAGTACGGCTAGCGGGATGGAGACCCAGTACTTC,CASSTASGMETQYF
-,TRBJ1-2,TRBD1,TRBV12-3/TRBV12-4,TGTGCCAGCAGTCGAAGGGGAGAGGGGGCCCTTTGGGGCTACACCTTC,CASSRRGEGALWGYTF
few,TRBJ2-3,TRBD2,TRBV20-1,TGCAGTGCTAGGCGGGGGGTACGACTAGACGTTACAGATACGCAGTATTTT,CSARRGVRLDVTDTQYF
many,TRBJ2-2,-,TRBV6-1,TGTGCCAGCAGCCTCGACAATGGGATTGGGGAGCTGTTTTTT,CASSLDNGIGELFF
many,TRBJ2-5,TRBD2,TRBV12-3/TRBV12-4,TGTGCCAGCAGTCCTTGGGGGGGTCGAGAGACCCAGTACTTC,CASSPWGGRETQYF
many,TRBJ2-1,-,TRBV11-2,TGTGCCAGCAGCTTAGTGCGGGAGCAGTTCTTC,CASSLVREQFF
-,TRBJ2-1,-,TRBV14,TGTGCCAGCAGCCAAAGGGTTAGCTCCTACAATGAGCAGTTCTTC,CASSQRVSSYNEQFF
-,TRBJ1-2,-,TRBV5-1,TGCGCCAGCAGCACGGACGCTGACGGAGAGGGAGGCTACACCTTC,CASSTDADGEGGYTF
-,TRBJ2-1,-,TRBV4-1,TGCGCCAGCAGCCAAGTTGGTCTAGCAAGGTTCTTC,CASSQVGLARFF
-,TRBJ1-1,-,TRBV7-2,TGCGCCAGCAGCCAAGATCGTAGGGCACGCACTGAAGCTTTCTTT,CASSQDRRARTEAFF
many,TRBJ2-5,-,TRBV9,TGTGCCAGCAGCGTAGCTTGGGGACTTCAAGAGACCCAGTACTTC,CASSVAWGLQETQYF
few,TRBJ2-1,TRBD2,TRBV20-1,TGCAGTGCTGGGGGGGGGGTCCGCAGCGGGAGGGGGTATGAGCAGTTCTTC,CSAGGGVRSGRGYEQFF
many,TRBJ2-1,-,TRBV11-2,TGTGCCAGCAGCCCCCCCGGCGCGGAGCAGTTCTTC,CASSPPGAEQFF
-,TRBJ2-2,-,TRBV2,TGTGCCAGCAGTGAACGGACAGCCACCGGGGAGCTGTTTTTT,CASSERTATGELFF
-,TRBJ1-1,-,TRBV7-2,TGTGCCAGCAGCCCCCTGAGGTTCGCTGAAGCTTTCTTT,CASSPLRFAEAFF
-,TRBJ2-1,TRBD2,TRBV15,TGTGCCACCAGCAGAGGTGGGGGGGTACATGAGCAGTTCTTC,CATSRGGGVHEQFF
-,TRBJ1-2,TRBD1,TRBV9,TGTGCCAGCAGCGTGGGACAGGTTGATAGTTATGGCTACACCTTC,CASSVGQVDSYGYTF
many,TRBJ2-3,-,TRBV7-3,TGTGCCAGCAGCTTAACGCCAGGTCCGGGGGTGCAGTATTTT,CASSLTPGPGVQYF
-,TRBJ1-5,-,TRBV20-1,TGCAGTGCTTCCCGACGGGACAATCAGCCCCAGCATTTT,CSASRRDNQPQHF
many,TRBJ1-1,-,TRBV11-2,TGTGCCAGCTTCCCTATTCCGGGGTGGACCAACACTGAAGCTTTCTTT,CASFPIPGWTNTEAFF
few,TRBJ1-2,TRBD1,TRBV9,TGTGCCAGCAGCGGGGGACAGGGAGTGGTTGGCTACACCTTC,CASSGGQGVVGYTF
-,TRBJ1-2,-,TRBV28,TGTGCCAGCAGGATGGGGGCAAGGAACTATGGCTACACCTTC,CASRMGARNYGYTF
-,TRBJ2-3,-,TRBV28,TGTGCCAGCAGCCAAGCCCCTAGCCAGGGAGATACGCAGTATTTT,CASSQAPSQGDTQYF
many,TRBJ2-7,TRBD1,TRBV7-8,TGTGCCAGCAGCGGACCTCAATTAGGGACAGGGCGCCAAGTCCACGAGCAGTACTTC,CASSGPQLGTGRQVHEQYF
many,TRBJ2-1,-,TRBV12-5,TGTGCTAGTGGTTTGGGGGCCACCGGTGGTAAGCAGTTCTTC,CASGLGATGGKQFF
-,TRBJ2-5,-,TRBV28,TGTGCCAGCGAGTCAGGGTCGCGGGAGACCCAGTACTTC,CASESGSRETQYF
-,TRBJ2-1,TRBD2,TRBV4-1,TGCGCCAGCAGGGAAAGGACTAGCGGGAAAGTTGAGCAGTTCTTC,CASRERTSGKVEQFF
-,TRBJ2-5,-,TRBV30,TGTGCCTGGAAAGGCAGGAAAGAGACCCAGTACTTC,CAWKGRKETQYF
-,TRBJ2-3,TRBD2,TRBV6-2/TRBV6-3,TGTGCCAGCACCTTCGGGGGGGGCGATACGCAGTATTTT,CASTFGGGDTQYF
few,TRBJ2-3,TRBD1,TRBV6-1,TGTGCCAGCAGTAATACCGGGACAGGGGTGACAGATACGCAGTATTTT,CASSNTGTGVTDTQYF